Each of the 21 T cell receptor beta chains below was sequenced from the same sample in a study of T cell repertoires in cytomegalovirus infection. TCRdb independently ran MiXCR on the reads; one entry per CDR3 protein. This sample has about 740,000 distinct CDR3 sequences, with roughly a third found just once. Sequenced input: PBMCs. These receptors all come from a human donor in good health (CMV status not recorded). Some clones in this sample may be carry-over from other donors' samples.

This clonotype was observed a few times. The J gene is TRBJ1-4, the V gene TRBV2; D might be TRBD1 (6 bases). The CDR3 is 16 amino acids. Germline-derived CDR1 and CDR2 are SNHLY and FYNNEI. Trimming cost V 5 bases and J 8 bases, with 21 bases left between them. DNA for the CDR3: TGTGCCAGCAGTCCACCTACCGACAGGAACATGGAAAAACTGTTTTTT. It codes for CASSPPTDRNMEKLFF.

J is TRBJ2-7 and V is TRBV4-2; 7 bases agree with TRBD1. The CDR3 has 14 residues. CDR1 and CDR2 from the germline V gene are LGHNA and YNFKEQ. The V and J ends lost 0 bases and 7 bases, in that order; junction bases with no gene match: 6. CDR3: CASSQDKGAGEQYF. The DNA for the CDR3 is TGTGCCAGCAGCCAAGATAAGGGGGCAGGGGAGCAGTACTTC.

This clonotype was counted a few times. The V and J genes are TRBV29-1 and TRBJ2-5, with TRBD1 matching over 7 bases. Germline V lookup: CDR1 SQVTM, CDR2 ANQGSEA. Trimming cost V 8 bases and J 2 bases; bases outside gene matches: 5. This CDR3 contains 12 residues. As DNA, the CDR3 is TGCAGCATGGGACAGAGACAAGAGACCCAGTACTTC. It codes for CSMGQRQETQYF.

This chain joins TRBV7-6 and TRBJ1-1, with TRBD1 identical over 12 bases. V gave up 5 bases and J gave up 3 bases; unmatched junction bases: 7. The CDR3 has 16 residues. Germline-derived CDR1 and CDR2 are SGHVS and FNYEAQ. In DNA, the CDR3 is TGTGCCAGCAGCCTGGGGACAGGGGGCTCATACACTGAAGCTTTCTTT. This gives the protein CASSLGTGGSYTEAFF.

This chain links TRBV12-3 or TRBV12-4 with TRBJ1-1; D possibly corresponds to TRBD1 (5 bases). Trimming removed 7 bases from V and 2 bases from J, with 20 bases in between. This CDR3 is built from 16 residues. CDR3 loop: CASIPGKGKGNTEAFF. CDR3 DNA sequence: TGTGCCAGCATTCCCGGAAAGGGGAAGGGAAACACTGAAGCTTTCTTT.

V and J are TRBV5-1 and TRBJ1-4; no firm D call. Germline-derived CDR1 and CDR2 are SGHRS and YFSETQ. The CDR3 consists of 15 residues. Trimming cost V 4 bases and J 5 bases, with 15 bases left between them. The CDR3 loop is CASSPLDRPNEKLFF. The CDR3 nucleotides read TGCGCCAGCAGCCCCCTGGACCGCCCCAATGAAAAACTGTTTTTT.

This clonotype has ten or more counts. V and J are TRBV7-8 and TRBJ1-1; 8 bases map to TRBD1. CDR3 size: 12 residues. Trimming removed 4 bases from V and 9 bases from J; junction bases left unmatched: 4. The germline CDR1 and CDR2 sequences are SGHVS and FQNEAQ. The chain's CDR3 is CASSSQGAKAFF. CDR3 nucleotides: TGTGCCAGCAGCTCTCAGGGGGCTAAAGCTTTCTTT.

The rearrangement joins TRBV5-4 to TRBJ2-1, with TRBD2 matching 7 bases. Unmatched junction bases numbered 8, after V lost 1 base and J lost 4 bases. CDR1 and CDR2 from the germline V gene are SGHNT and YYREEE (reference sequence). The CDR3 consists of 16 residues. The CDR3 nucleotides are TGTGCCAGCAGCTTGTTTGGCGGGAGCACTTACAATGAGCAGTTCTTC. It yields the protein CASSLFGGSTYNEQFF.

The chain links TRBV12-3 or TRBV12-4 to TRBJ2-1; TRBD1 aligns across 10 bases. The length of the CDR3 is 15 residues. J was trimmed by 7 bases and V by 6 bases; bases with no gene match: 9. CDR3 region: CASSLTGTGENEQFF. CDR3 coding DNA: TGTGCCAGCAGCCTTACCGGGACAGGGGAAAATGAGCAGTTCTTC.

The chain carries TRBV6-2 or TRBV6-3 and TRBJ2-1; D possibly matches TRBD1 or TRBD2 (6 bases each). The CDR3 length is 16 residues. Trimming removed 0 bases at V and 4 bases at J, with 13 bases between. Germline loops: CDR1 MNHEY, CDR2 SVGEGT. CDR3 nucleotides: TGTGCCAGCAGTTACTCTCGGGGGCTTGGGTACAATGAGCAGTTCTTC. Its translation is CASSYSRGLGYNEQFF.

The chain employs TRBV4-2 and TRBJ2-7; 7 nucleotides agree with TRBD2. The CDR3 consists of 14 residues. J lost 3 bases, V lost 1 base, and 3 bases had no gene match. Germline assignment: CDR1 LGHNA and CDR2 YNFKEQ. CDR3 in amino acids: CASSQAAGDYEQYF. As DNA, the CDR3 is TGTGCCAGCAGCCAAGCGGCGGGAGACTACGAGCAGTACTTC.

V gene TRBV10-3 combines with J gene TRBJ2-1, with D possibly being TRBD2 (5 bases). Germline lookup yields CDR1 ENHRY and CDR2 SYGVKD. The CDR3 runs to 13 residues. Between the trimmed V and J ends, which lost 1 base and 8 bases, there was a span of 9 bases. The CDR3 DNA is TGTGCCATCAGTGAGTATGAGGAGGATGAGCAGTTCTTC. The encoded protein is CAISEYEEDEQFF.

The chain recombines TRBV6-2 or TRBV6-3 with TRBJ1-5; D is perhaps TRBD1 (5 bases). Germline V gene data show CDR1 as MNHEY and CDR2 as SVGEGT. Trimming shortened V by 8 bases and J by 2 bases, and 13 bases separated the two germline ends. The CDR3 totals 14 residues. Here the CDR3 DNA reads TGTGCCAGCGCAGGGATAAGGGGCAATCAGCCCCAGCATTTT. It specifies CASAGIRGNQPQHF.

This chain's CDR3 is CASSSPSDKNTEAFF. CDR3 in DNA: TGTGCCAGTAGTAGCCCGTCAGACAAGAACACTGAAGCTTTCTTT. The chain joins TRBV19 to TRBJ1-1; D is ambiguous. Trimming took 4 bases from V and 1 from J, leaving 13 bases between them. The CDR3 has 15 amino acids. Germline V CDR1 and CDR2: LNHDA, SQIVND (reference sequence). Supplemented by reference TRBV19 and TRBJ1-1, the full variable domain reads DGGITQSPKYLFRKEGQNVTLSCEQNLNHDAMYWYRQDPGQGLRLIYYSQIVNDFQKGDIAEGYSVSREKKESFPLTVTSAQKNPTAFYLCASSSPSDKNTEAFFGQGTRLTVV.

In this sample, this clonotype turned up many times. The chain has TRBV7-3 and TRBJ2-3; D is ambiguous. The V and J ends lost 4 bases and 1 base respectively, with 15 bases between them. The CDR3 length is 16 residues. Germline assignment: CDR1 SGHTA and CDR2 FQGTGA. CDR3 in amino acids: CASSSTRTKGTDTQYF. CDR3 in DNA: TGTGCCAGCAGCTCCACCCGGACCAAGGGCACAGATACGCAGTATTTT.

The gene calls are TRBV5-6 and TRBJ2-7; D is possibly TRBD1 (6 bases). The V and J ends lost 7 bases and 5 bases respectively, with 10 bases between them. The CDR3 runs 11 residues. The germline V gene has CDR1 SGHDT and CDR2 YYEEEE. CDR3 sequence: CASPWDNEQYF. In DNA form, the CDR3 reads TGTGCCAGCCCTTGGGACAACGAGCAGTACTTC.

The V and J genes are TRBV12-3 or TRBV12-4 and TRBJ2-7; no clear D. This CDR3 comprises 15 residues. The V end was cut by 4 bases, the J end by 6 bases, with 19 bases between. The CDR3 DNA sequence: TGTGCCAGCAGTTCCGGACCGTTCTCCATGGCCGAGCAGTACTTC. Its translation: CASSSGPFSMAEQYF.

This clonotype was counted a few times. This chain uses TRBV7-2 with TRBJ2-5; possible D gene TRBD1, 5 bases. Trimming removed 4 bases at V and 4 bases at J, with 13 bases between. Germline V lookup: CDR1 SGHTA, CDR2 FQGNSA. The CDR3 sequence is 14 residues long. CDR3 DNA: TGTGCCAGCAGCTCCCCAGGGATTCCAGAGACCCAGTACTTC. Its translation is CASSSPGIPETQYF.

The J gene is TRBJ2-2, the V gene TRBV2; D remains unclear. This CDR3 has 17 amino acids. Germline V gives CDR1 SNHLY, CDR2 FYNNEI. The V end lost 2 bases, the J end lost 0 bases, and 13 bases lay between the germline ends. CDR3 sequence (DNA): TGTGCCAGCAGTGAAATCCCGCCAGGACCGAACACCGGGGAGCTGTTTTTT. It is translated as CASSEIPPGPNTGELFF. The variable domain in full, with the rest retrieved from reference TRBV2 and TRBJ2-2, is EPEVTQTPSHQVTQMGQEVILRCVPISNHLYFYWYRQILGQKVEFLVSFYNNEISEKSEIFDDQFSVERPDGSNFTLKIRSTKLEDSAMYFCASSEIPPGPNTGELFFGEGSRLTVL.

The CDR3 nucleotides are TGTGCCAGCAGCTTCGGAGCGGCGCAGTATTTT. It codes for CASSFGAAQYF. J is TRBJ2-3 and V is TRBV7-2; D may be TRBD2 (5 bases). The CDR3 contains 11 residues. V gave up 3 bases and J gave up 10 bases, with 8 bases separating them. In germline, CDR1 is SGHTA, CDR2 FQGNSA.

This clonotype was seen many times. This sequence joins TRBV7-2 and TRBJ2-1, with D perhaps being TRBD1 or TRBD2 (5 bases each). This CDR3 spans 15 amino acids. V was pared by 4 bases and J by 6 bases, with 16 bases between. Germline V gene lookup returns CDR1 SGHTA and CDR2 FQGNSA. CDR3 DNA sequence: TGTGCCAGCAGCTCGGGGACGGCGCCCATCAATGAGCAGTTCTTC. The encoded protein is CASSSGTAPINEQFF.